This record concerns one T cell receptor beta chain sequence. This clonotype has a count of ten or more. The target of this receptor is not known. Base qualities are not recorded, but no much larger clone differs from it by a single base. Ophthalmopathy patients had moderately to severely active disease, Clinical Activity Score of at least 3, NOSPECS grade of at least 4, and duration under 3 months. Exclusion was applied to patients with uncontrolled infections, other autoimmune diseases, pregnancy or lactation. Diagnoses relied on clinical symptoms, serum thyroxine and TRAb, thyroid ultrasound and orbital computed tomography. Ficoll-Paque density gradient centrifugation was used to isolate PBMCs from approximately 11 ml of fresh peripheral blood. Trizol reagent was used to extract total RNA, and RNA quality was then checked on an Agilent 2100 Bioanalyzer. The CDR3 starts with the cysteine, ends with the phenylalanine, and has 15 residues. The sequence is cut down to CDR3 DNA, 45 bases in frame from base 1. CDR1 and CDR2 are read off the germline V gene (reference sequence) as MNHEY and SMNVEV. Relative to germline, V is missing 6 bases and J is missing 6 bases, with 6 bases of the junction outside any gene match.

This specimen comes from a study of T cells in Graves' hyperthyroidism and ophthalmopathy (dated by TCRdb to about 2019). Regarding the research as a whole: Peripheral blood was collected at initial diagnosis, before any treatment. To identify distinguishing TCR V-J signatures, a discovery cohort of 90 to 100 patients was used, comprising 43 with Graves' ophthalmopathy and roughly 60 with stable Graves' hyperthyroidism. An independent validation cohort of under 20 hyperthyroidism patients and 17 patients who later progressed to ophthalmopathy tested prospective prediction of ophthalmopathy. The 100 discovery patients were randomly split 7:3 into training and test sets. The study also compared thyroid tissue and blood T-cell repertoires from several Graves' hyperthyroidism patients. Once sampling was done, hyperthyroidism patients were given methimazole at a starting dose of 30 mg daily, whereas ophthalmopathy patients were given high-dose intravenous methylprednisolone. The paper reports TCR Vbeta CDR3 sequencing of roughly 140 peripheral blood samples: around 45 ophthalmopathy, around 80 hyperthyroidism and around 17 progressor patients.

The TCR beta CDR3 regions were amplified from RNA transcripts. For the first round of RT-PCR on the TCR CDR3, the HTBI primer set was used together with the Qiagen OneStep RT-PCR kit. A second multiplex PCR round built the libraries, followed by size selection and purification. Paired-end sequencing of the libraries was performed with 100 bp reads on an Illumina HiSeq2000. In the authors' own workflow: SOAPnuke was used to process the raw data, throwing out any read that contained adapters or uncalled bases, had a mean Phred below 15, or lacked an exact constant-primer or identifier match. COPE v1.2.5 was used to merge the high-quality paired reads, and each unique nucleotide sequence was defined as a clonotype. Clonotypes were aligned to IMGT TRBV, TRBD and TRBJ reference segments using MiTCR v1.1. Only V-J combinations with frequency above 0.0001, covering roughly 99% of repertoires, were analysed. The TCS score was defined as F50 (clonal expansion) divided by E x V (chaos), with BLOSUM62-based TCRdist calculated between CDR3 peptides within each V-J. Welch's t-statistics and random forest reduced several hundred V-J features to roughly 13, which were used in a naive Bayes classifier (R e1071). The public reads were reprocessed in TCRdb via fastp at Q25 and MiXCR, keeping in-frame beta chains. Every entry covers one CDR3 protein and lists the most common genes and DNA from its rows. The authors' filters were not applied to this entry. The sample yields some 570,000 distinct CDR3 sequences; over 15% were counted once. The leading ten clones occupy roughly 18% of the sample.

The paper as a whole reports these results and caveats: During validation, the model predicted progression to ophthalmopathy a median of approximately 6 months ahead of onset, with almost 71% sensitivity and around 72% specificity. Blood samples also contained most of the expanded thyroid clonotypes (frequency above 0.001), which suggests that blood repertoires may reflect thyroid immune responses. In cross-validation, a model built on a 13 V-J signature told ophthalmopathy apart from stable hyperthyroidism with approximately 90% sensitivity and approximately 84% specificity, and in testing the same model reached 80%/75%. Sample size was not statistically predetermined, and blinding of investigators to group allocation was not performed.

This clonotype originated in a woman younger than 35 with Graves' ophthalmopathy. What was sequenced was blood. Rearrangement joined TRBV27 to TRBJ2-1; 12 bases in the junction line up with TRBD2. The DNA sequence reads TGTGCCAGCAGGTCACTAGCGGGAGGTGGCAATGAGCAGTTCTTC. This gives the protein CASRSLAGGGNEQFF.